Below, 2 T cell receptor beta chains from the same sample are listed, as sequenced in a study of T cell clonotyping in hematopoietic cell transplantation. This table comes from immunoSEQ multiplex PCR, and its TCRdb copy is limited to in-frame clones, with some not included. Altogether around 7,300 clones are present, 95% to 99% being singletons, with the ten largest covering approximately 0.64%. Sequenced here: PBMCs, sampled 30 days after allogeneic stem cell transplant. The receptor source for this set is a male patient between 55 and 70 years old who had an allogeneic stem cell transplant from a related donor, so the T cells may come from the graft donor. Some clones in this sample may be carry-over from other donors' samples.

This clone has a single count. The chain combines TRBV28 with TRBJ1-2; D gene uncertain. The CDR3 totals 14 residues. Looked up from germline, CDR1 is MDHEN and CDR2 is SYDVKM. V gave up 4 bases and J gave up 5 bases, with 14 bases separating them. This chain's CDR3 is CASSSELGRYGYTF. The DNA of the CDR3 is TGTGCCAGCAGTTCCGAACTAGGAAGGTATGGCTACACCTTC.

V gene TRBV7-2 combines with J gene TRBJ2-2; D not resolved. Trimming removed 0 bases from V and 1 base from J, with 9 bases in between. Germline V gives CDR1 SGHTA, CDR2 FQGNSA. This CDR3 comprises 16 residues. The CDR3 is CASSLAPLRNTGELFF. Here the CDR3 DNA reads TGTGCCAGCAGCTTAGCCCCACTGCGGAACACCGGGGAGCTGTTTTTT.